The clone carrying this T cell receptor beta chain was counted between two and nine times. Its antigen remains unidentified. The data were taken from a study of T-cell reconstitution after alpha-beta-depleted transplantation in children. The V end lost 3 bases, the J end lost 3 bases, and 10 bases lay between the germline ends. The CDR3 totals 14 residues. Germline values: CDR1 KGHSH, CDR2 LQKENI. Unique molecular identifiers were built into the TCRbeta library. Using its own MiXCR run on the PCR reads, TCRdb lists one record per CDR3 protein. The table has 800,000 to 1,000,000 distinct CDR3 sequences, around 30% seen once. Findings and limits, study-wide: Diversity of TCRbeta at day 60 was high in some patients, arising from surviving recipient T cells and thymic progenitors.

The origin of this receptor is a boy younger than two who had a stem cell transplant for SCID, so the T cells may come from the graft donor. The chain couples TRBV18 to TRBJ2-3, with D possibly TRBD2 on 6 matching bases. The sample in question was PBMCs, mostly from graft donor cells, obtained 360 days after TCRalphabeta/CD19-depleted stem cell transplant. For the CDR3, the DNA is TGTGCCAGCTCACCCCCTAGCGCGACAGATACGCAGTATTTT. This encodes CASSPPSATDTQYF.